The sequence of this T cell receptor beta chain was determined in a study of CD8+ T cells in alopecia areata. Across the study: Dosing with tofacitinib proceeded for 6 to 18 months, followed by 6 months off drug. Severity among treated patients was scored by the percentage of scalp area affected. The study, taken as a whole, reports: Many of the expanded lesional clones endured in scalp and blood while on tofacitinib. Normal scalp showed lower clonality than lesional scalp, especially alopecia totalis/universalis.

The CDR3 is 13 amino acids. Trimming stripped 0 bases from V and 1 base from J, with 4 bases between. In germline, CDR1 is SGHRS, CDR2 YFSETQ. Regarding this clone: The target antigen is unknown.

Treatment defined: oral pan-JAK inhibitor, 5-10 mg twice daily. Reverse transcribed after extraction, RNA yielded cDNA as the sequencing template. Assay: immunoSEQ multiplex PCR; the TCRdb copy retains only in-frame clones and omits some. The sample has over 150,000 clones; around 60% are singletons. The TCR comes from a human donor with alopecia areata. This chain joins TRBV5-1 and TRBJ1-2; D call uncertain. The sequenced sample was CD4+ T cells sorted from blood, obtained at week 24, from a patient treated with tofacitinib. CDR3 DNA: TGCGCCAGCAGCTTGGACGATAACTATGGCTACACCTTC. Translating it yields CASSLDDNYGYTF.